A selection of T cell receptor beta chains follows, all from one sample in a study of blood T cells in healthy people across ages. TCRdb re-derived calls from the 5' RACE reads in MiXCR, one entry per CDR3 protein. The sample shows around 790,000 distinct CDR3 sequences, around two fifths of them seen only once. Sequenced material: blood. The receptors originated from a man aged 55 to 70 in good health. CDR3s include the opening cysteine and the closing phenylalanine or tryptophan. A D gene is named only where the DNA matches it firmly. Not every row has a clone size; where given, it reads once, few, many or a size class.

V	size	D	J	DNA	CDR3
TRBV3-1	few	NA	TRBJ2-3	TGTGCCAGCAGCCAAGATCCAGGCCCAGATACGCAGTATTTT	CASSQDPGPDTQYF
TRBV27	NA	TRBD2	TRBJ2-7	TGTGCCAGCAGTGTCTTAGCGGGGGGGTCAGACGAGCAGTACTTC	CASSVLAGGSDEQYF
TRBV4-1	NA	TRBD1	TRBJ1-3	TGCGCCAGCAGCCAAGAAAGCCGGACAGGGAAGAGAAACACCATATATTTT	CASSQESRTGKRNTIYF
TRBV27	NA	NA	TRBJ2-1	TGTGCCAGCAGTCCGAGGACAGTAAGAAATGAGCAGTTCTTC	CASSPRTVRNEQFF
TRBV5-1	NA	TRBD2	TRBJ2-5	TGCGCCAGCGGCTTAGGAGTAGCGGGTGCCCAAGGGACCCAGTACTTC	CASGLGVAGAQGTQYF
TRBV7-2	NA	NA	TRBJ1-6	TGTGCCAGCAGCTCGGCGTCGGGACCCAATTCACCCCTCCACTTT	CASSSASGPNSPLHF
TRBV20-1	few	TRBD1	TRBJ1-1	TGCAGTGCAAACAGGGGGCTAGAGGCTGAAGCTTTCTTT	CSANRGLEAEAFF
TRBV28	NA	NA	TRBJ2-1	NA	CASSFSTSGGEQFF
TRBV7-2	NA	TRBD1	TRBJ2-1	TGTGCCAGCAGCTTCCCAACAGGGGTCTACAATGAGCAGTTCTTC	CASSFPTGVYNEQFF
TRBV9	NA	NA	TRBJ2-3	TGTGCCAGCAGCGTGGCGTTCGGGGCCACAGATACGCAGTATTTT	CASSVAFGATDTQYF
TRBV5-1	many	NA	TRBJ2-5	TGCGCCAGCAGCTTGGCCTCGGACCAAGAGACCCAGTACTTC	CASSLASDQETQYF
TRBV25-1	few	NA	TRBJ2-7	TGTGCCAGCAGTGAATATGGGGGGACAGATTCCTACGAGCAGTACTTC	CASSEYGGTDSYEQYF
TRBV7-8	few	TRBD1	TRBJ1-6	TGTGCCAGCAGCACCCCGGGACAGGGGGGATCACCCCTCCACTTT	CASSTPGQGGSPLHF
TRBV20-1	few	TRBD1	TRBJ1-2	TGCAGTGCGCCGACAGGGGTCGACTATGGCTACACCTTC	CSAPTGVDYGYTF
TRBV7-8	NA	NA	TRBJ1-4	TGTGCCAGCAGCTTAGGGGGAGTTTCGGGTGAAAAACTGTTTTTT	CASSLGGVSGEKLFF
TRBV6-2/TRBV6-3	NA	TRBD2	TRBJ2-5	TGTGCCAGCAGGGATATGGGACTAGCGGACCAAGAGACCCAGTACTTC	CASRDMGLADQETQYF
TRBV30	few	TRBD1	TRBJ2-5	TGTGCCTGGAACTATGGGACAGCGGTGCAACAGTACTTC	CAWNYGTAVQQYF
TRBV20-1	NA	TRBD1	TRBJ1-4	TGCAGTGCTACTACAGGGGTTAATGAAAAACTGTTTTTT	CSATTGVNEKLFF
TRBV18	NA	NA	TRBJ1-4	TGTGCCAGCTCAGGCCCGTCGGATGAAAAACTGTTTTTT	CASSGPSDEKLFF
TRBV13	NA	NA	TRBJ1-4	TGTGCCAGCCTCAGAAGGGGGGCAGGTGAAAAACTGTTTTTT	CASLRRGAGEKLFF
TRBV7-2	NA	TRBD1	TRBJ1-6	TGTGCCAGCAGCGCTCCCGGGACAGGGCGCTCACCCCTCCACTTT	CASSAPGTGRSPLHF
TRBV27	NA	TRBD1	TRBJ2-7	TGTGCCAGCACTAAATCCGGGACAGGGACGTACGAGCAGTACTTC	CASTKSGTGTYEQYF
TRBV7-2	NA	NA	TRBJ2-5	TGTGCCAGCAGCCTAGAGGGCCTGAAGGAGACCCAGTACTTC	CASSLEGLKETQYF
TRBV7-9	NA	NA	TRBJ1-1	TGTGCCAGCAGCCCAAGGTCATTCAACACTGAAGCTTTTTTT	CASSPRSFNTEAFF
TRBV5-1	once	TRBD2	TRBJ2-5	TGCGCCAGCAGCTTGCGTCAACTAGCGGGAAGTCAAGAGACCCAGTACTTC	CASSLRQLAGSQETQYF
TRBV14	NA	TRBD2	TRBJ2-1	TGTGCCAGCAGCCAGGGGACTAGCGGGGGGATCTACAATGAGCAGTTCTTC	CASSQGTSGGIYNEQFF
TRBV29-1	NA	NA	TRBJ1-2	TGCAGCGTTCAGGAAGGGGGGAGGGCGATGGACTACACCTTC	CSVQEGGRAMDYTF
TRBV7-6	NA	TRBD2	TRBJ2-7	TGTGCCAGCAGCTTAGAGGGGACTAGGGGTTACGAGCAGTACTTC	CASSLEGTRGYEQYF
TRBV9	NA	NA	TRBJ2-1	TGTGCCAGCAGCGTAGGAAGGGGGACCGCGACCAATGAGCAGTTCTTC	CASSVGRGTATNEQFF
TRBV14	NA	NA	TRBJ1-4	TGTGCCAGCAGCCGGCGACAGACTAATGAAAAACTGTTTTTT	CASSRRQTNEKLFF
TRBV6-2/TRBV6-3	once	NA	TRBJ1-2	TGTGCCAGCAGTGTTTCGACAGCCCTTGGCTACACCTTC	CASSVSTALGYTF
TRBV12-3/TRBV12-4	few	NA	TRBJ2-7	TGTGCCAGCAGTTTGGGTCATACCTACGAGCAGTACTTC	CASSLGHTYEQYF
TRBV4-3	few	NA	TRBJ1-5	TGCGCCAGCAGCCAAGATTCCGGCCACAAGAATCAGCCCCAGCATTTT	CASSQDSGHKNQPQHF
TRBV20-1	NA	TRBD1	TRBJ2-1	TGCAGTGCTAGCTGGGACAGGGGGGATGAGCAGTTCTTC	CSASWDRGDEQFF
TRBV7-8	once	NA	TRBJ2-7	TGTGCCGGCAGCTTGCGAGGTTACGAGCAGTACTTC	CAGSLRGYEQYF
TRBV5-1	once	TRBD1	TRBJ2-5	TGCGCCAGCAGCCCCGGGACAGGTTTTATTAAGTACTTC	CASSPGTGFIKYF
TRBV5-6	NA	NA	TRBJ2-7	TGTGCCAGCAGCTTGGCCGGGTCTTTCTACGAGCAGTACTTC	CASSLAGSFYEQYF
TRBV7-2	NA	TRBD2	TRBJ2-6	TGTGCCAGCAGCTCCCGCAGCGGGGGCACTGTCTCTGGGGCCAACGTCCTGACTTTC	CASSSRSGGTVSGANVLTF
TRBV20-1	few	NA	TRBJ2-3	TGCGTCGGACGGAGCACAGATACGCAGTATTTT	CVGRSTDTQYF
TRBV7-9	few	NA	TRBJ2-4	TGTGCCAGCAGCCCGGGGATGTCCAAAAACATTCAGTACTTC	CASSPGMSKNIQYF
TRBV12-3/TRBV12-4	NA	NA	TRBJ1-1	TGTGCCAGCAGTCGAGACAGAAAAGCTTTCTTT	CASSRDRKAFF
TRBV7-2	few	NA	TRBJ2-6	TGTGCCAGCAGCCCCAGGGTCAGCGCATCTGGGGCCAACGTCCTGACTTTC	CASSPRVSASGANVLTF
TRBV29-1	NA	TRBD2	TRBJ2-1	TGCAGCGTTGATATCGCTAGCGGGGGGCTCAATGAGCAGTTCTTC	CSVDIASGGLNEQFF
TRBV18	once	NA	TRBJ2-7	TGTGCCAGCTCAGCAAACCAGGGAAACGAGCAGTACTTC	CASSANQGNEQYF
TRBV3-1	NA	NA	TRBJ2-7	TGTGCCAGCAGCCAAGTATCCACAGAGGACTCCTACGAGCAGTACTTC	CASSQVSTEDSYEQYF
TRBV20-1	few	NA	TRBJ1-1	TGCAGTGCTAGAGAGAGGGGGGGAGCTTTCTTT	CSARERGGAFF
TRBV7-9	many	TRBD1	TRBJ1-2	TGTGCCAGCAGCTCACAGGGGGCGGGAGGCCGAGGCTACACCTTC	CASSSQGAGGRGYTF
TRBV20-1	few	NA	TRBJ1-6	TGCAGTGCTAGAGATCGTGGGCAGCCAAATTCACCCCTCCACTTT	CSARDRGQPNSPLHF